This entry lists 2 T cell receptor beta chains sequenced from one sample in a study of blood T cell repertoires in COVID-19 (dated by TCRdb to 2018 to 2020). To prepare the library, the immunoSEQ multiplex PCR assay was applied. TCRdb carries this immuneACCESS record with in-frame sequences only. Its versions omit some clonotypes, under half of them owing to an unresolved V gene in the studies checked, with the rest unexplained. The sample table shows fewer than 350,000 clones, and approximately 90% are seen once. The ten top clones hold around 2% of the sample. The source material was PBMCs or T cells enriched from blood (not recorded which). The receptors here all came from a woman aged 60 to 75 in a cohort exposed to, infected with or recovered from COVID-19 (not recorded which).

This chain connects TRBV3-1 (or the pseudogene TRBV3-2) to TRBJ2-1; D is possibly TRBD2 (6 bases). This CDR3 is 14 amino acids long. The germline gives CDR1 LGHDT, CDR2 YNNKEL (reference sequence). Trimming pared 4 bases from V and 5 bases from J, leaving 12 bases between. CDR3 in DNA: TGTGCCAGCAGCCGAATTAGCGGTCACAATGAGCAGTTCTTC. This translates into CASSRISGHNEQFF.

This rearrangement joins TRBV11-2 to TRBJ2-1; TRBD2 agrees at 7 bases. Germline CDR1 reads SGHAT; CDR2 reads FQNNGV. Trimming took 1 base from V and 9 from J; bases not matched to a gene: 0. CDR3 length: 12 residues. CDR3 nucleotides: TGTGCCAGCAGCTTAGGGGAGGGTGAGCAGTTCTTC. As protein: CASSLGEGEQFF.